Each of the 32 T cell receptor beta chains below was sequenced from the same sample in a study of T cell responses to AZD1222 COVID-19 vaccine. The method was immunoSEQ multiplex PCR; TCRdb's version includes in-frame clones alone and lacks a portion of them. The sample carries 100,000 to 150,000 clones, roughly 90% recorded once. The sample in question was peripheral blood, obtained on day 0 of AZD1222 vaccination. The source of these receptors is an adult in good health.

This clone occurred once. The J gene is TRBJ2-3, the V gene TRBV24-1; 10 positions agree with TRBD2. Germline CDR1 reads KGHDR; CDR2 reads SFDVKD. J gave up 0 bases and V 7 bases, and 3 bases lay outside the gene matches. This CDR3 region has 15 residues. The CDR3 loop reads CATRGLADSTDTQYF. The CDR3 bases are TGTGCCACCAGAGGACTAGCGGACAGCACAGATACGCAGTATTTT.

The V call is TRBV3-1 (or the pseudogene TRBV3-2), the J call TRBJ2-1, with 8 bases identical to TRBD1. This CDR3 is built from 13 residues. The germline V gene encodes CDR1 LGHDT and CDR2 YNNKEL (reference sequence). The V segment lost 3 bases and the J segment 7 bases; nucleotides outside the gene matches: 2. In DNA, the CDR3 is TGTGCCAGCAGCCACCGGGACAGGAATGAGCAGTTCTTC. It codes for CASSHRDRNEQFF.

The chain couples TRBV19 to TRBJ2-1; D possibly corresponds to TRBD2 (5 bases). V lost 11 bases to trimming and J lost 1 base, with 15 bases between them. Germline V gene lookup returns CDR1 LNHDA and CDR2 SQIVND (reference sequence). The CDR3 is 14 residues long. In DNA, the CDR3 is TGTGCCTCAACTAGTAGGTGGTCCTACAATGAGCAGTTCTTC. Encoded protein: CASTSRWSYNEQFF.

V gene TRBV7-9 combines with J gene TRBJ1-1; 9 bases line up with TRBD1. Per the germline V gene, CDR1 is SEHNR and CDR2 is FQNEAQ (reference sequence). The ends lost 4 bases at V and 1 base at J; junction bases unmatched: 4. The CDR3 is made up of 15 amino acids. CDR3 nucleotide sequence: TGTGCCAGCAGCTACAGGACAGGGGCGAACACTGAAGCTTTCTTT. Amino acid sequence: CASSYRTGANTEAFF.

V and J are TRBV6-6 and TRBJ1-1, with 9 bases aligning to TRBD1. The CDR3 sequence is 15 residues long. Germline trimming cut 5 bases from V and 1 base from J; bases unmatched to any gene: 5. From germline, CDR1 is MNHNY and CDR2 SVGAGI (reference sequence). CDR3 residues: CASSLKQGANTEAFF. The DNA for the CDR3 is TGTGCCAGCAGTCTTAAACAGGGGGCGAACACTGAAGCTTTCTTT.

The chain carries TRBV6-5 and TRBJ1-6, with 10 nucleotides matching TRBD1. The CDR3 totals 14 residues. CDR1 and CDR2 (germline): MNHEY, SVGAGI. V lost 6 bases to trimming and J lost 7 bases; unmatched junction nucleotides: 3. In DNA form, the CDR3 reads TGTGCCAGCAGGGGGACAGGGGAAAATTCACCCCTCCACTTT. Its translation is CASRGTGENSPLHF.

This clone was seen only a few times. The V gene is TRBV2, the J gene TRBJ2-6; the D gene could be TRBD1 or TRBD2 (5 bases each). Germline-derived CDR1 and CDR2 are SNHLY and FYNNEI. CDR3 length equals 17 residues. V was shortened by 4 bases and J by 0 bases, with 13 bases between the two germline ends. CDR3 coding DNA: TGTGCCAGCAGTGGGGGACGGGACCCCTCTGGGGCCAACGTCCTGACTTTC. As protein: CASSGGRDPSGANVLTF.

The V and J genes are TRBV11-2 and TRBJ2-1; no firm D call. Trimming pared 5 bases from V and 0 bases from J, leaving 14 bases between. CDR1 and CDR2 (germline): SGHAT, FQNNGV. The CDR3 loop spans 16 amino acids. This chain's CDR3 is CASSRAWDYSYNEQFF. The CDR3 coding sequence is TGTGCCAGCAGCCGCGCGTGGGATTACTCCTACAATGAGCAGTTCTTC.

The rearrangement uses TRBV16 and TRBJ1-2; 10 bases are a match to TRBD1. Germline CDR1 KGHSY, CDR2 FQNENV. This CDR3 is built from 16 residues. V lost 4 bases to trimming and J lost 4 bases; unmatched junction nucleotides: 9. The CDR3 here is CASSPKSTGGLYGYTF. The CDR3 DNA sequence: TGTGCCAGCAGCCCTAAGTCGACAGGGGGCCTCTATGGCTACACCTTC. Using reference TRBV16 and TRBJ1-2 for the parts outside the CDR3, the full variable domain is GEEVAQTPKHLVRGEGQKAKLYCAPIKGHSYVFWYQQVLKNEFKFLISFQNENVFDETGMPKERFSAKCLPNSPCSLEIQATKLEDSAVYFCASSPKSTGGLYGYTFGSGTRLTVV.

The chain carries TRBV7-7 and TRBJ2-5; no clear D gene. This CDR3 region has 14 residues. With 4 bases removed from V and 0 bases from J, the gap between germline ends came to 9 bases. Germline CDR1 reads SSHAT; CDR2 reads FNYEAQ (reference sequence). CDR3 sequence: CASSSGPDQETQYF. DNA for the CDR3: TGTGCCAGCAGCTCTGGCCCGGACCAAGAGACCCAGTACTTC. The full variable domain, completed using reference TRBV7-7 and TRBJ2-5, is GAGVSQSPRYKVTKRGQDVTLRCDPISSHATLYWYQQALGQGPEFLTYFNYEAQPDKSGLPSDRFSAERPEGSISTLTIQRTEQRDSAMYRCASSSGPDQETQYFGPGTRLLVL.

The CDR3 is CASSSTSGTYEQYF. DNA for the CDR3: TGTGCCAGCAGCAGCACTAGCGGGACCTACGAGCAGTACTTC. The rearrangement joins TRBV5-4 to TRBJ2-7, with 10 bases fitting TRBD2. In germline, CDR1 is SGHNT, CDR2 YYREEE (reference sequence). CDR3 length: 14 residues. V gave up 4 bases and J gave up 2 bases; unmatched junction bases: 3.

V gene TRBV4-2 combines with J gene TRBJ2-1; 11 bases fit TRBD2. Germline-derived CDR1 and CDR2 are LGHNA and YNFKEQ. With 5 bases clipped from V and 2 bases from J, the junction kept 5 bases outside the gene matches. This CDR3 is 16 amino acids long. Here the CDR3 DNA reads TGTGCCAGCAGCTCTGCGACTAGCGGGACCTACAATGAGCAGTTCTTC. Residues: CASSSATSGTYNEQFF.

V gene TRBV5-4 combines with J gene TRBJ2-2, with D maybe TRBD1 (6 bases). Per germline, CDR1 SGHNT and CDR2 YYREEE (reference sequence). V was trimmed by 3 bases and J by 9 bases, leaving 12 bases between them. The CDR3 length is 13 residues. The CDR3: CASSSRTDRELFF. CDR3 nucleotide sequence: TGTGCCAGCAGCTCCAGGACAGATAGGGAGCTGTTTTTT.

V is TRBV19 and J is TRBJ2-3; D perhaps matches TRBD2 (6 bases). The CDR3 is 12 amino acids. Per the germline V gene, CDR1 is LNHDA and CDR2 is SQIVND (reference sequence). Trimming shortened V by 7 bases and J by 5 bases, and 10 bases separated the two germline ends. The CDR3 DNA sequence: TGTGCCAGTAATAAGGGAGGAGATACGCAGTATTTT. This codes for CASNKGGDTQYF.

V and J are TRBV15 and TRBJ2-5; D unclear. The CDR3 extends over 15 amino acids. Germline CDR1 reads LNHNV; CDR2 reads YYDKDF (reference sequence). V shed 1 base and J shed 1 base, with 10 bases lying between them. CDR3: CATSRARAIQETQYF. The CDR3 nucleotides read TGTGCCACCAGCAGAGCGAGAGCTATCCAAGAGACCCAGTACTTC.

This clone was seen a few times. This chain joins TRBV7-6 and TRBJ2-2; the match to TRBD1 covers 8 bases. The CDR3 length is 16 residues. CDR1 and CDR2 from the germline V gene are SGHVS and FNYEAQ. V lost 4 bases and J lost 4; bases outside the gene matches: 8. DNA of the CDR3: TGTGCCAGCAGCTACCCCCAGGGGGCGACCACCGGGGAGCTGTTTTTT. Protein product: CASSYPQGATTGELFF. Looking up the rest from reference TRBV7-6 and TRBJ2-2 gives the full variable domain: GAGVSQSPRYKVTKRGQDVALRCDPISGHVSLYWYRQALGQGPEFLTYFNYEAQQDKSGLPNDRFSAERPEGSISTLTIQRTEQRDSAMYRCASSYPQGATTGELFFGEGSRLTVL.

This clone was seen more than once but under ten times. The CDR3, as DNA: TGTGCCAGCACCCCAGACATGCCCGGGGAGCTGTTTTTT. Its translation: CASTPDMPGELFF. The gene calls are TRBV7-7 and TRBJ2-2; no definite D call. V lost 7 bases, J lost 6 bases, and 12 bases lay in between. The length of the CDR3 is 13 residues. From germline, CDR1 is SSHAT and CDR2 FNYEAQ (reference sequence).

The chain uses TRBV15 and TRBJ1-4, with TRBD1 identical over 8 bases. The CDR3 contains 16 residues. The ends lost 0 bases at V and 7 bases at J; junction bases unmatched: 7. Looked up from germline, CDR1 is LNHNV and CDR2 is YYDKDF (reference sequence). The CDR3 DNA reads as TGTGCCACCAGCAGAGATCAGGGGGCGCGCCCTGAAAAACTGTTTTTT. It specifies CATSRDQGARPEKLFF.

V usage is TRBV7-2 and J usage is TRBJ2-7; weak D call: TRBD1 (5 bases). Trimming shortened V by 2 bases and J by 0 bases, and 11 bases separated the two germline ends. Per germline, CDR1 SGHTA and CDR2 FQGNSA. The CDR3 runs 15 residues. The CDR3: CASSLNGAPSYEQYF. CDR3 DNA sequence: TGTGCCAGCAGCTTAAATGGGGCCCCCTCCTACGAGCAGTACTTC. The whole variable domain, remainder taken from reference TRBV7-2 and TRBJ2-7, is GAGVSQSPSNKVTEKGKDVELRCDPISGHTALYWYRQSLGQGLEFLIYFQGNSAPDKSGLPSDRFSAERTGGSVSTLTIQRTQQEDSAVYLCASSLNGAPSYEQYFGPGTRLTVT.

The chain joins TRBV19 to TRBJ2-7; unclear D gene. The germline CDR1 and CDR2 sequences are LNHDA and SQIVND (reference sequence). The CDR3 runs to 13 residues. V dropped 2 bases and J dropped 6 bases, with 11 bases sitting between them. DNA of the CDR3: TGTGCCAGTAGTATAATGGCATCACCCGAGCAGTACTTC. As protein: CASSIMASPEQYF.

The V gene is TRBV7-8, the J gene TRBJ1-1; TRBD1 agrees at 10 bases. CDR1 is SGHVS and CDR2 is FQNEAQ in the germline V gene. With 5 bases clipped from V and 7 bases from J, the junction kept 10 bases outside the gene matches. The CDR3 is 15 residues long. CDR3 DNA: TGTGCCAGCAGCCCACTTCCGGGACAGGGGATTGAAGCTTTCTTT. This translates into CASSPLPGQGIEAFF.

The chain links TRBV5-4 to TRBJ2-5; the D gene could be TRBD1 or TRBD2 (5 bases each). Per germline, CDR1 SGHNT and CDR2 YYREEE (reference sequence). The CDR3 sequence is 15 residues long. Trimming left V 0 bases short and J 1 base short, with 10 bases between. CDR3 sequence: CASSLGGNSQETQYF. DNA for the CDR3: TGTGCCAGCAGCTTGGGGGGGAATTCCCAAGAGACCCAGTACTTC.

The chain's CDR3 is CASSDRTYTEAFF. In nucleotides, the CDR3 is TGCGCCAGCAGCGACAGGACTTACACTGAAGCTTTCTTT. The chain carries TRBV5-1 and TRBJ1-1; possible D gene TRBD1, 6 bases. CDR3 size: 13 residues. Germline assignment: CDR1 SGHRS and CDR2 YFSETQ. The germline V and J ends were trimmed by 4 bases and 3 bases, with 10 bases remaining between them.

Turning to this clone: The sample has other DNA sequences that encode this CDR3 too. The V gene is TRBV29-1, the J gene TRBJ2-5; tentatively, D is TRBD1 or TRBD2 (5 bases each). Germline CDR1 and CDR2: SQVTM and ANQGSEA. Deletions cut 4 bases from V and 5 bases from J, with 5 bases between. The CDR3 is 10 residues long. The CDR3 reads CSVGGETQYF. CDR3 DNA: TGCAGCGTTGGGGGGGAGACCCAGTACTTC.

This clone was detected only once. At one end the junction does not follow the germline gene, possibly because of a read error. V gene TRBV9 combines with J gene TRBJ2-1; D uncertain. The CDR3 contains 16 residues. Germline loops: CDR1 SGDLS, CDR2 YYNGEE. This CDR3 is CAGSVLSGGSYNEQFF. The CDR3 nucleotides read TGTGCCGGCAGCGTACTTTCCGGTGGTTCCTACAATGAGCAGTTCTTC.

The CDR3 loop is CASSLQPITGELFF. The CDR3 nucleotides read TGTGCCAGCAGTCTCCAGCCCATCACCGGGGAGCTGTTTTTT. The rearrangement joins TRBV6-5 to TRBJ2-2; D uncertain. Trimming stripped 5 bases from V and 4 bases from J, with 11 bases between. The V gene's germline CDR1 is MNHEY and CDR2 SVGAGI. The CDR3 loop spans 14 amino acids.

The table lists this clone with a count of one. This chain joins TRBV10-2 and TRBJ1-1; no firm D call. Trimming cost V 6 bases and J 2 bases, with 10 bases left between them. Germline loops: CDR1 WSHSY, CDR2 SAAADI. This CDR3 contains 13 residues. The CDR3: CASRSRSNTEAFF. In DNA, the CDR3 is TGCGCCAGCAGGAGCCGGTCCAACACTGAAGCTTTCTTT.

This sequence joins TRBV7-9 and TRBJ2-3; D might be TRBD2 (6 bases). The germline gives CDR1 SEHNR, CDR2 FQNEAQ (reference sequence). The CDR3 is made up of 14 amino acids. Deletions cut 1 base from V and 8 bases from J, with 13 bases between. CDR3 nucleotides: TGTGCCAGCAGCTTAGGTCAGGGACTTGGTACGCAGTATTTT. Its protein product is CASSLGQGLGTQYF.

The V and J genes are TRBV6-2 or TRBV6-3 and TRBJ2-3; TRBD2 might be the D (5 bases). Trimming pared 6 bases from V and 2 bases from J, leaving 18 bases between. CDR3 length equals 16 residues. Germline V gene sequence: CDR1 MNHEY, CDR2 SVGEGT. CDR3 residues: CASSTRSHQYTDTQYF. Here the CDR3 DNA reads TGTGCCAGCAGCACTAGGAGCCACCAATACACAGATACGCAGTATTTT.

The table lists this clone with a few counts. The V gene is TRBV5-4, the J gene TRBJ2-5, with 12 nucleotides matching TRBD2. Losses at the gene ends were 4 bases for V and 5 bases for J; bases not matched to a gene: 9. CDR1 is SGHNT and CDR2 is YYREEE in the germline V gene (reference sequence). CDR3 length: 16 residues. In DNA form, the CDR3 reads TGTGCCAGCAGCATGACTAGCGGGGGAAGAGGGGAGACCCAGTACTTC. Translation: CASSMTSGGRGETQYF.

This chain joins TRBV19 and TRBJ2-7; TRBD2 aligns across 14 bases. The CDR3 contains 16 residues. Germline V gives CDR1 LNHDA, CDR2 SQIVND (reference sequence). V gave up 3 bases and J gave up 3 bases; unmatched junction bases: 4. The CDR3 nucleotides are TGTGCCAGTAGTATTAGGGGACTAGCGGGGGACTACGAGCAGTACTTC. Protein sequence: CASSIRGLAGDYEQYF. Drawing the rest from reference TRBV19 and TRBJ2-7, the complete variable domain is DGGITQSPKYLFRKEGQNVTLSCEQNLNHDAMYWYRQDPGQGLRLIYYSQIVNDFQKGDIAEGYSVSREKKESFPLTVTSAQKNPTAFYLCASSIRGLAGDYEQYFGPGTRLTVT.

This clone was detected a few times. V usage is TRBV2 and J usage is TRBJ1-1; no clear D. CDR3 length: 11 amino acids. The ends were cut back, 7 bases at V and 5 bases at J, with 8 bases in the middle. Germline CDR1 reads SNHLY; CDR2 reads FYNNEI. The CDR3 coding sequence is TGTGCCAGCACCGCCGGGACTGAAGCTTTCTTT. Translating it yields CASTAGTEAFF.